The 16 T cell receptor beta chains below all came from one sample that was sequenced in a study of T cells in women clearing cervical HPV infection. TCRdb keeps only in-frame clones here, not all; method: immunoSEQ multiplex PCR. The sample table sets out approximately 52,000 clones. Sequencing input: blood buffy coat. Source of these receptors: a woman aged 18 to 75 with a cervical HPV16 infection that either progressed to CIN3+ or cleared (not recorded which).

On this clone: The sequenced fragment ends 3 residues before the CDR3 boundary, so the rest is inferred from the germline J gene. This chain links TRBV14 with TRBJ2-7; a possible D gene is TRBD2 (7 bases). The V end was cut by 0 bases, the J end by 3 bases, with 15 bases between. From germline, CDR1 is SGHDN and CDR2 FVKESK. This CDR3 spans 16 amino acids. CDR3 amino acids: CASSQDTGRGNYEQYF. The CDR3 DNA, read in part, is TGTGCCAGCAGCCAAGATACGGGGAGGGGGAACTACGAG.

With respect to this clone: The read halts 3 residues ahead of the CDR3 end, with the missing end drawn from the germline J gene. The chain recombines TRBV6-1 with TRBJ1-5, with D perhaps TRBD1 (5 bases). Between the trimmed V and J ends, which lost 2 bases and 5 bases, there was a span of 13 bases. Germline-derived CDR1 and CDR2 are MNHNS and SASEGT. CDR3 length: 15 amino acids. CDR3 bases read: TGTGCCAGCAGTGAAAGTGGGCAGGGCTATCAGCCC. Its protein product is CASSESGQGYQP. The whole CDR3 protein is CASSESGQGYQPQHF.

Worth noting for this clone: The read is 3 residues too short to cover the CDR3 end, so that end is filled in from the germline J gene. The rearrangement links TRBV2 to TRBJ1-1, with 7 bases matching TRBD1. This CDR3 has 14 residues. J gave up 0 bases and V 5 bases, and 3 bases lay outside the gene matches. CDR1 and CDR2 from the germline V gene are SNHLY and FYNNEI. The sequenced CDR3 bases are TGTGCCAGCAGTACGGGACAGTTGAACACTGAA. Translation gives CASSTGQLNTE. Given in full, the CDR3 is CASSTGQLNTEAFF.

Worth noting for this clone: The CDR3 is cut off 3 residues early in the read; its end comes from the germline J gene. The rearrangement links TRBV20-1 to TRBJ2-7; 8 nucleotides match TRBD2. Trimming cost V 5 bases and J 1 base; bases outside gene matches: 7. The CDR3 contains 14 residues. In germline, CDR1 is DFQATT, CDR2 SNEGSKA (reference sequence). Incomplete CDR3 DNA: TGCAGTGCTCAGAGGCGCGGGGGGTCCTACGAG. This codes for CSAQRRGGSYE. The whole CDR3 sequence reads CSAQRRGGSYEQYF.

In regard to this clone: The read terminates 3 residues ahead of where the CDR3 ends, so the germline J gene completes it. The chain is built from TRBV18 and TRBJ2-1; a possible D gene is TRBD1 (6 bases). Trimming stripped 2 bases from V and 0 bases from J, with 11 bases between. This CDR3 contains 16 residues. CDR1 is KGHSH, CDR2 LQKENI, per germline. CDR3 sequence reads: CASSPRTALSYNEQFF. The covered CDR3 bases are TGTGCCAGCTCACCAAGGACAGCCCTCTCCTACAATGAG.

Details on this clone: The junction does not match germline at one end; this may be a read error. The sequenced fragment ends 3 residues before the CDR3 boundary, so the rest is inferred from the germline J gene. The rearrangement links TRBV4-2 to TRBJ1-4; D call uncertain. The CDR3 length is 14 residues. Germline V gene lookup returns CDR1 LGHNA and CDR2 YNFKEQ. CDR3 amino acids: CASSQVTAGEKLFF. The DNA read from the CDR3 is TGCGCCAGCAGCCAAGTCACGGCGGGTGAAAAA.

As to this clone: With the read ending 3 residues before the CDR3 end, the germline J gene is used to fill in that end. The chain is built from TRBV6-2 or TRBV6-3 and TRBJ1-5, with D hard to call. The CDR3 has 12 residues. V was clipped by 2 bases and J by 7 bases, with 6 bases between them. Germline V gene sequence: CDR1 MNHEY, CDR2 SVGEGT. CDR3 bases read: TGTGCCAGCAGTTACGCACTCCAGCCC. The encoded protein is CASSYALQP. In full, the CDR3 is CASSYALQPQHF.

Details on this clone: The read terminates 3 residues ahead of where the CDR3 ends, so the germline J gene completes it. The gene calls are TRBV11-2 and TRBJ2-7; D is possibly TRBD1 (6 bases). The germline V gene has CDR1 SGHAT and CDR2 FQNNGV. This CDR3 is 14 amino acids long. V lost 5 bases and J 5 bases, leaving 16 bases between the germline ends. Partial CDR3 DNA: TGTGCCAGCAGCCCCACAGGGCGGATCCACGAG. It encodes CASSPTGRIHE. From start to end, the CDR3 is CASSPTGRIHEQYF.

Concerning this clone itself: From the germline J gene comes the end of the CDR3, since the read stops 3 residues before it. The chain is built from TRBV2 and TRBJ1-4; 8 nucleotides agree with TRBD1. CDR3 length: 14 residues. V shed 3 bases and J 8 bases; nucleotides not matched to a gene: 5. The germline V gene has CDR1 SNHLY and CDR2 FYNNEI. CDR3 bases read: TGTGCCAGCAGTGACAGGTCAGGGGGCGAAAAA. Translation gives CASSDRSGGEK. The whole CDR3 protein reads CASSDRSGGEKLFF.

With respect to this clone: Read coverage stops 3 residues before the CDR3 terminus; the germline J gene supplies the remainder. The rearrangement uses TRBV12-3 or TRBV12-4 and TRBJ2-7; D may be TRBD1 or TRBD2 (5 bases each). V gave up 2 bases and J gave up 0 bases, with 11 bases separating them. The CDR3 runs to 15 residues. The part of the CDR3 DNA that was read is TGTGCCAGCAGTTTAATGAGGGGATACTCCTACGAG. Encoded protein: CASSLMRGYSYE. The CDR3 as a whole reads CASSLMRGYSYEQYF.

The sequenced part of the CDR3 DNA is TGTGCCAGCAGTGACTCCGTGAACACTGAA. Translating gives CASSDSVNTE. The entire CDR3 sequence reads CASSDSVNTEAFF. This sequence joins TRBV6-4 and TRBJ1-1, with D unresolved. The read terminates 3 residues ahead of where the CDR3 ends, so the germline J gene completes it. Germline V gene sequence: CDR1 MRHNA, CDR2 SNTAGT. V lost 0 bases, J lost 0 bases, and 2 bases lay in between. The length of the CDR3 is 13 residues.

About this clone itself: The DNA ends 3 residues before the CDR3 does, and the rest of the CDR3 is filled in from the germline J gene. The rearrangement joins TRBV28 to TRBJ2-2; TRBD1 matches 7 bases. The germline V gene encodes CDR1 MDHEN and CDR2 SYDVKM. The CDR3 spans 14 residues. The junction had 7 bases not matched to a gene; V was cut back by 5 bases and J by 7 bases. CDR3 DNA (partial): TGTGCCAGCAGTCCAACAGGGGTTAACGGGGAG. It encodes CASSPTGVNGE. The complete CDR3 protein is CASSPTGVNGELFF. Drawing the rest from reference TRBV28 and TRBJ2-2, the complete variable domain is DVKVTQSSRYLVKRTGEKVFLECVQDMDHENMFWYRQDPGLGLRLIYFSYDVKMKEKGDIPEGYSVSREKKERFSLILESASTNQTSMYLCASSPTGVNGELFFGEGSRLTVL.

Turning to this clone: The read gets to within 3 residues of the CDR3 end, and the germline J gene fills in the rest. The chain carries TRBV28 and TRBJ1-4; TRBD1 matches 7 bases. The CDR3 contains 15 residues. V lost 5 bases and J lost 0; bases outside the gene matches: 3. Germline V gene sequence: CDR1 MDHEN, CDR2 SYDVKM. The part of the CDR3 DNA that was read is TGTGCCAGCAGTCTGGACAGGCCAACTAATGAAAAA. Translation: CASSLDRPTNEK. The entire CDR3 reads CASSLDRPTNEKLFF.

As for this clone: The read is 3 residues too short to cover the CDR3 end, so that end is filled in from the germline J gene. The rearrangement uses TRBV18 and TRBJ2-7; 11 bases map to TRBD1. The CDR3 is 15 residues long. Germline assignment: CDR1 KGHSH and CDR2 LQKENI. Trimming cost V 4 bases and J 6 bases; bases outside gene matches: 8. The CDR3 DNA, read in part, is TGTGCCAGCTCACAGGGACAGGGGGGGTCTTCCGAG. This codes for CASSQGQGGSSE. The full CDR3 is CASSQGQGGSSEQYF.

With respect to this clone: The CDR3 is cut off 3 residues early in the read; its end comes from the germline J gene. V is TRBV20-1 and J is TRBJ2-5, with TRBD1 matching over 8 bases. Germline values: CDR1 DFQATT, CDR2 SNEGSKA (reference sequence). This CDR3 has 12 amino acids. V lost 2 bases and J lost 7; bases outside the gene matches: 3. CDR3 DNA (partial): TGCAGTGCTAGATTACAGGGGGGGACC. As protein: CSARLQGGT. The entire CDR3 protein reads CSARLQGGTQYF.

To note about this clone: The CDR3 extends 3 residues past the end of the read, so its final part is completed from the germline J gene. This rearrangement joins TRBV20-1 to TRBJ2-7; D gene unclear. CDR1 DFQATT and CDR2 SNEGSKA come from the germline V gene (reference sequence). V was pared by 3 bases and J by 6 bases, with 18 bases between. This CDR3 comprises 14 residues. The CDR3 DNA, read in part, is TGCAGTGCTAGTCACGGTCTAGGTTTCGGCGAG. Translation gives CSASHGLGFGE. In full, the CDR3 reads CSASHGLGFGEQYF.